These T cell receptor beta chains were read from a single sample in a study of memory CD4+ T cells and cytomegalovirus serostatus. Sequenced by immunoSEQ multiplex PCR; TCRdb stores in-frame clones only, minus some. Among tens of thousands of clones listed, around 72% were seen once. The sample consisted of memory CD4+ T cells from blood. The origin of the receptors is an adult in good health and CMV-seronegative. CDR3s leave out the opening cysteine and the closing phenylalanine or tryptophan. Rows give clone size only sometimes, using once, few, many, or a class for an expanded clone.

cdr3_aa: ASRVPGGASTEAF
cdr3_length: 13
v_call: TRBV5-1
j_call: TRBJ1-1
clone_size: once

cdr3_aa: ASSPAERGSTDTQY
cdr3_length: 14
v_call: TRBV5-1
j_call: TRBJ2-3
clone_size: NA

cdr3_aa: SVEGRTGGDTGELF
cdr3_length: 14
v_call: TRBV29-1
j_call: TRBJ2-2
clone_size: NA

cdr3_aa: AWAGNSGNTIY
cdr3_length: 11
v_call: TRBV30
j_call: TRBJ1-3
clone_size: NA

cdr3_aa: ASRTGSVGYGYT
cdr3_length: 12
v_call: TRBV6-1
j_call: TRBJ1-2
clone_size: NA

cdr3_aa: ASSWGTDQETQY
cdr3_length: 12
v_call: TRBV5-1
j_call: TRBJ2-5
clone_size: NA

cdr3_aa: ASSYSIIEPQETQY
cdr3_length: 14
v_call: TRBV6-5
j_call: TRBJ2-5
clone_size: medium-sized

cdr3_aa: ASRGQQMNTEAF
cdr3_length: 12
v_call: TRBV11-2
j_call: TRBJ1-1
clone_size: NA

cdr3_aa: ASSFTGQGRSDGYT
cdr3_length: 14
v_call: TRBV5-1
j_call: TRBJ1-2
clone_size: NA

cdr3_aa: ASSYNAQGGNTIY
cdr3_length: 13
v_call: TRBV5-1
j_call: TRBJ1-3
clone_size: once

cdr3_aa: SVAQISAGAYNEQF
cdr3_length: 14
v_call: TRBV29-1
j_call: TRBJ2-1
clone_size: NA

cdr3_aa: ASSVAEYGPYEQY
cdr3_length: 13
v_call: TRBV9
j_call: TRBJ2-7
clone_size: NA

cdr3_aa: ASSSTTATGYEQY
cdr3_length: 13
v_call: TRBV5-8
j_call: TRBJ2-7
clone_size: NA

cdr3_aa: ASSLVMTASGNTIY
cdr3_length: 14
v_call: TRBV7-2
j_call: TRBJ1-3
clone_size: NA

cdr3_aa: ATSSVGRYSGNTIY
cdr3_length: 14
v_call: TRBV15
j_call: TRBJ1-3
clone_size: few

cdr3_aa: ASSLGGRETQY
cdr3_length: 11
v_call: TRBV5-4
j_call: TRBJ2-5
clone_size: NA

cdr3_aa: ASKDRGRVQPQH
cdr3_length: 12
v_call: TRBV19
j_call: TRBJ1-5
clone_size: few

cdr3_aa: ASSLGAGFSQPQH
cdr3_length: 13
v_call: TRBV6-5
j_call: TRBJ1-5
clone_size: NA

cdr3_aa: SVEIVGEAQY
cdr3_length: 10
v_call: TRBV29-1
j_call: TRBJ2-3
clone_size: NA

cdr3_aa: ASTQRGNGREVTEAF
cdr3_length: 15
v_call: TRBV19
j_call: TRBJ1-1
clone_size: NA

cdr3_aa: ASSYPTGQGAEAF
cdr3_length: 13
v_call: TRBV6-6
j_call: TRBJ1-1
clone_size: NA

cdr3_aa: SVVPGREAF
cdr3_length: 9
v_call: TRBV29-1
j_call: TRBJ1-1
clone_size: few

cdr3_aa: ASSEAWGWNSPLH
cdr3_length: 13
v_call: TRBV2
j_call: TRBJ1-6
clone_size: NA

cdr3_aa: ASSLAWGEFTQY
cdr3_length: 12
v_call: TRBV7-8
j_call: TRBJ2-3
clone_size: NA

cdr3_aa: ASSIRPYSNQPQH
cdr3_length: 13
v_call: TRBV19
j_call: TRBJ1-5
clone_size: NA

cdr3_aa: ASTPDGRETQY
cdr3_length: 11
v_call: TRBV7-6
j_call: TRBJ2-5
clone_size: NA

cdr3_aa: ASSPGRGTEAF
cdr3_length: 11
v_call: TRBV6-5
j_call: TRBJ1-1
clone_size: NA

cdr3_aa: ASSLVAYEQY
cdr3_length: 10
v_call: TRBV7-9
j_call: TRBJ2-7
clone_size: NA

cdr3_aa: ASSSRGLPDTQY
cdr3_length: 12
v_call: TRBV6-5
j_call: TRBJ2-3
clone_size: NA

cdr3_aa: TSSQWGPLNYNEQF
cdr3_length: 14
v_call: TRBV1
j_call: TRBJ2-1
clone_size: NA

cdr3_aa: ASSLVLGNNEQF
cdr3_length: 12
v_call: TRBV5-1
j_call: TRBJ2-1
clone_size: few

cdr3_aa: ASSLGSGQGAGEQF
cdr3_length: 14
v_call: TRBV7-6
j_call: TRBJ2-1
clone_size: NA

cdr3_aa: ASSRGQFGYEQY
cdr3_length: 12
v_call: TRBV18
j_call: TRBJ2-7
clone_size: NA

cdr3_aa: ASSFSDSSETQY
cdr3_length: 12
v_call: TRBV5-1
j_call: TRBJ2-5
clone_size: NA

cdr3_aa: ASSFQGAGQPQH
cdr3_length: 12
v_call: TRBV7-9
j_call: TRBJ1-5
clone_size: NA

cdr3_aa: ASSPEWRGEKLF
cdr3_length: 12
v_call: TRBV11-2
j_call: TRBJ1-4
clone_size: NA

cdr3_aa: ASRIYNSPLH
cdr3_length: 10
v_call: TRBV2
j_call: TRBJ1-6
clone_size: once

cdr3_aa: ASSLGGTVNSPLH
cdr3_length: 13
v_call: TRBV5-1
j_call: TRBJ1-6
clone_size: NA

cdr3_aa: ASSTRSGVYEQY
cdr3_length: 12
v_call: TRBV11-1
j_call: TRBJ2-7
clone_size: NA

cdr3_aa: ASSYKGGNQPQH
cdr3_length: 12
v_call: TRBV6-6
j_call: TRBJ1-5
clone_size: once

cdr3_aa: ASRASQLITEAF
cdr3_length: 12
v_call: TRBV2
j_call: TRBJ1-1
clone_size: few

cdr3_aa: ASSRSGAMRGEQY
cdr3_length: 13
v_call: TRBV5-6
j_call: TRBJ2-7
clone_size: NA

cdr3_aa: ASSVGKEGRVLF
cdr3_length: 12
v_call: TRBV9
j_call: TRBJ1-4
clone_size: NA

cdr3_aa: ASSHRIMNTEAF
cdr3_length: 12
v_call: TRBV19
j_call: TRBJ1-1
clone_size: once

cdr3_aa: ASSSRAGGGEKLF
cdr3_length: 13
v_call: TRBV5-1
j_call: TRBJ1-4
clone_size: once

cdr3_aa: ATSIRGAMGEQY
cdr3_length: 12
v_call: TRBV2
j_call: TRBJ2-7
clone_size: NA

cdr3_aa: ASSPLAGDGDTQY
cdr3_length: 13
v_call: TRBV18
j_call: TRBJ2-3
clone_size: few

cdr3_aa: ASGFPPSYEQY
cdr3_length: 11
v_call: TRBV5-4
j_call: TRBJ2-7
clone_size: NA

cdr3_aa: ASSDHYGYT
cdr3_length: 9
v_call: TRBV2
j_call: TRBJ1-2
clone_size: few

cdr3_aa: ASSWDSKVNTEAF
cdr3_length: 13
v_call: TRBV5-1
j_call: TRBJ1-1
clone_size: NA

cdr3_aa: ASGQSSYNSPLH
cdr3_length: 12
v_call: TRBV30
j_call: TRBJ1-6
clone_size: NA